The 18 T cell receptor beta chains below come from one sample, sequenced in a study of tumor and adjacent non-tumor tissue in lung cancer. RNA was extracted from bulk tissue without any cell sorting. Distant lung tissue was collected more than 3 cm away from the tumor edge. Three rounds of nested PCR, following a modified ARM-PCR protocol, produced the TCRbeta library. TCRdb itself ran the multiplex PCR reads through MiXCR, one entry per CDR3 protein. Of around 75,000 distinct CDR3 sequences in the sample, approximately 71% are singletons; the top ten hold 25% to 35%. Sequencing input: distant non-tumor lung tissue. The source is a woman between 45 and 65 years old with non-small cell lung cancer.

With respect to this clonotype: The conserved final phenylalanine or tryptophan is absent from the CDR3, which likely points to a read error. This sequence joins TRBV7-8 and TRBJ1-3; no firm D call. Trimming removed 3 bases at V and 0 bases at J, with 9 bases between. The CDR3 totals 15 residues. Per germline, CDR1 SGHVS and CDR2 FQNEAQ. CDR3 residues: CASSLTENSGNTIYL. The CDR3, as DNA: TGTGCCAGCAGCTTGACGGAAAACTCTGGAAACACCATATATCTT.

About this clonotype: Sequence at one end of the junction differs from germline and may be a read error. The rearrangement uses TRBV5-1 and TRBJ2-3, with 10 bases aligning to TRBD2. In germline, CDR1 is SGHRS, CDR2 YFSETQ. This CDR3 is 16 amino acids long. The CDR3 DNA reads as TGCGCCAACAGCCCTCAGGCTAGCGGGAGCTCAGATACGCAGTATTTT. Translating it yields CANSPQASGSSDTQYF. The whole variable domain, filled in from reference TRBV5-1 and TRBJ2-3, reads KAGVTQTPRYLIKTRGQQVTLSCSPISGHRSVSWYQQTPGQGLQFLFEYFSETQRNKGNFPGRFSGRQFSNSRSEMNVSTLELGDSALYLCANSPQASGSSDTQYFGPGTRLTVL.

This chain joins TRBV29-1 and TRBJ2-5, with 7 positions matching TRBD1. The CDR3 has 13 amino acids. Germline V CDR1 and CDR2: SQVTM, ANQGSEA. J gave up 7 bases and V 4 bases, and 9 bases lay outside the gene matches. This CDR3 reads CSVVDRADGTQYF. The CDR3, as DNA: TGCAGCGTTGTTGACAGGGCTGATGGGACCCAGTACTTC.

Concerning this clonotype: With a much larger clone just one base away, this may be a read error. V and J are TRBV29-1 and TRBJ2-7; D is possibly TRBD1 or TRBD2 (5 bases each). CDR1 is SQVTM and CDR2 is ANQGSEA in the germline V gene. The CDR3 sequence is 11 residues long. The CDR3 coding sequence is TGCTGCGTTCGGTGGGAGTTCAGGGAGTACTTC. Protein: CCVRWEFREYF.

This clonotype was detected a few times. One junction end does not reproduce the germline sequence, and a read error may be involved. The rearrangement joins TRBV11-2 to TRBJ2-1; 11 nucleotides align to TRBD2. This CDR3 contains 16 residues. Germline assignment: CDR1 SGHAT and CDR2 FQNNGV. The CDR3 coding sequence is TGTGCCAACAGCCGGATGACACTAGCGGGGGACAATGAGCAGTTTTTC. Its protein product is CANSRMTLAGDNEQFF.

In regard to this clonotype: This may come from a read error, since a much larger clone is one base off. The gene calls are TRBV20-1 and TRBJ2-1; D remains unclear. The CDR3 has 16 residues. The ends were cut back, 1 base at V and 5 bases at J, with 18 bases in the middle. Germline V lookup: CDR1 DFQATT, CDR2 SNEGSKA (reference sequence). CDR3: CSARVLKSANNNEQFF. The CDR3 DNA reads TGCAGTGCTAGAGTTCTTAAATCCGCGAACAACAATGAGCAGTTCTTC.

Ten or more counts support this clonotype. The V and J genes are TRBV6-1 and TRBJ2-7; D uncertain. The germline V and J ends were trimmed by 6 bases and 0 bases, with 12 bases remaining between them. The CDR3 is made up of 14 amino acids. Germline CDR1 is MNHNS and CDR2 is SASEGT. CDR3 bases: TGTGCCAGCAGATCGACACCGAACTCCTACGAGCAGTACTTC. Amino acid sequence: CASRSTPNSYEQYF.

The table lists this clonotype with a count of one. The rearrangement joins TRBV18 to TRBJ2-7, with a weak D call TRBD1 (5 bases). The V gene lost 1 base and the J gene lost 9 bases, with 16 bases spanning the gap. Per germline, CDR1 KGHSH and CDR2 LQKENI. This CDR3 comprises 14 residues. The CDR3 is CASSPQVRASGQYF. CDR3 bases: TGTGCCAGCTCACCACAGGTCAGGGCGTCCGGGCAGTACTTC.

Concerning this clonotype itself: At one boundary the junction diverges from the germline segment, which might be a read error. The CDR3, as DNA: TGTGCCAGCAGTTTATATCCAAGGGTCAATCAGTCCCAGCATTTT. The encoded protein is CASSLYPRVNQSQHF. The chain employs TRBV28 and TRBJ1-5; D is ambiguous. This CDR3 spans 15 amino acids. The germline gives CDR1 MDHEN, CDR2 SYDVKM. The full variable domain, with the rest looked up from reference TRBV28 and TRBJ1-5, is DVKVTQSSRYLVKRTGEKVFLECVQDMDHENMFWYRQDPGLGLRLIYFSYDVKMKEKGDIPEGYSVSREKKERFSLILESASTNQTSMYLCASSLYPRVNQSQHFGDGTRLSIL.

In the case of this clonotype: A much more abundant neighbour one base away suggests this may be a read error. This chain uses TRBV5-6 with TRBJ2-1, with unresolved D. This CDR3 is 14 amino acids long. Germline CDR1 and CDR2: SGHDT and YYEEEE. The CDR3: CASSLDYHYNEQLF. CDR3 DNA: TGTGCCAGCAGCTTGGATTACCACTACAATGAGCAGTTGTTC.

In its sample, this clonotype was seen once. A junction boundary mismatches the germline segment, possibly from a read error. V and J are TRBV6-6 and TRBJ2-7; D may be TRBD1 or TRBD2 (5 bases each). CDR1 is MNHNY and CDR2 is SVGAGI in the germline V gene (reference sequence). The CDR3 totals 14 residues. This CDR3 is CTSRPPGTNNEQYF. CDR3 sequence (DNA): TGTACCAGTAGACCCCCCGGGACGAACAACGAGCAGTACTTC.

This clonotype was counted at least ten times. The V gene is TRBV12-3 or TRBV12-4, the J gene TRBJ2-7; 9 positions match TRBD1. The CDR3 sequence is 14 residues long. V dropped 6 bases and J dropped 5; count of bases not matched to a gene: 8. As DNA, the CDR3 is TGTGCCAGCAGAGCAGCCGGGACAGGGCACGAGCAGTACTTC. It encodes CASRAAGTGHEQYF.

This clonotype was detected many times. In nucleotides, the CDR3 is TGTGCCAGCAGTTATCGAACCGGGACAGGGAGTTCACCCCTCCACTTT. Encoded protein: CASSYRTGTGSSPLHF. V and J are TRBV6-5 and TRBJ1-6; TRBD1 matches 9 bases. Trimming removed 3 bases from V and 9 bases from J; junction bases left unmatched: 9. This CDR3 contains 16 residues. The germline CDR1 and CDR2 sequences are MNHEY and SVGAGI.

Worth noting for this clonotype: A much larger clone is a single base away; this may be a read error. The V call is TRBV29-1, the J call TRBJ2-2; D is perhaps TRBD2 (6 bases). Trimming removed 7 bases at V and 4 bases at J, with 16 bases between. CDR1 is SQVTM and CDR2 is ANQGSEA in the germline V gene. The CDR3 sequence is 14 residues long. The CDR3 DNA reads as TGCAGCGGAACTAGCAGGAAGGGCACCGGGGAGCTGTTTTTT. Its translation is CSGTSRKGTGELFF.

Comments on this clonotype: A much bigger clone sits one base away, suggesting this may be a read error. J is TRBJ1-6 and V is TRBV6-1, with D unclear. The CDR3 has 12 amino acids. Looked up from germline, CDR1 is MNHNS and CDR2 is SASEGT. Between the trimmed V and J ends, which lost 0 bases and 18 bases, there was a span of 12 bases. The DNA for the CDR3 is TGTGCCAGCAGTGAAGCCCAGAGCTTCCCCCACTTT. Encoded protein: CASSEAQSFPHF.

Comment on this clonotype: This sequence may be a read error, since a much larger clone differs from it by one base. The V and J genes are TRBV20-1 and TRBJ1-1, with 7 bases that match TRBD1. CDR3 length: 13 residues. Germline lookup yields CDR1 DFQATT and CDR2 SNEGSKA (reference sequence). CDR3 DNA sequence: TGCAGTGCTTACAGGGGTACGAACACTGAAGCTCTCTTT. It encodes CSAYRGTNTEALF.

Turning to this clonotype: An end of the junction does not agree with germline; a read error may underlie this. The chain carries TRBV5-1 and TRBJ2-1, with D possibly TRBD2 on 6 matching bases. Germline CDR1 is SGHRS and CDR2 is YFSETQ. The CDR3 covers 13 residues. The CDR3 region is CASSLWPGGEQSF. Written as DNA, the CDR3 is TGCGCCAGCAGCTTATGGCCCGGCGGGGAGCAGTCCTTC.

This clonotype has a handful of counts. A clone one base away is much larger, so this may be a read error. The chain recombines TRBV20-1 with TRBJ1-1; D not certain. The CDR3 sequence is 12 residues long. CDR1 and CDR2 (germline): DFQATT, SNEGSKA (reference sequence). This chain's CDR3 is CSPTWTTDEAFF. The CDR3 nucleotides are TGCAGCCCTACCTGGACGACGGATGAAGCTTTCTTT.